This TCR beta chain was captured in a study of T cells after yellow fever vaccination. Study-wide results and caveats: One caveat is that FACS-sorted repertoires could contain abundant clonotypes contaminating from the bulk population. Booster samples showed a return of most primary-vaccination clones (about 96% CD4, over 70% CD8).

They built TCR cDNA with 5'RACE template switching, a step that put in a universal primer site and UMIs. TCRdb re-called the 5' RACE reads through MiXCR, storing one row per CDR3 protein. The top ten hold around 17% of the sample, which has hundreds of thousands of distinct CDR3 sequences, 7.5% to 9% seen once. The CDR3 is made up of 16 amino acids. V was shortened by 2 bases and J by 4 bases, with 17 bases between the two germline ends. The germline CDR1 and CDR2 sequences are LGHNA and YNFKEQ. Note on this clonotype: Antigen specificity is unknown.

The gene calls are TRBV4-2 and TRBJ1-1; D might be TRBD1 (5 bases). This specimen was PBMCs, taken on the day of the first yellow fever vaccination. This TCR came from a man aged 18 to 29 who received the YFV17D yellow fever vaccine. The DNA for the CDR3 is TGTGCCAGCAGCCAACAAGGACTCGGGGGTGGCACTGAAGCTTTCTTT. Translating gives CASSQQGLGGGTEAFF.